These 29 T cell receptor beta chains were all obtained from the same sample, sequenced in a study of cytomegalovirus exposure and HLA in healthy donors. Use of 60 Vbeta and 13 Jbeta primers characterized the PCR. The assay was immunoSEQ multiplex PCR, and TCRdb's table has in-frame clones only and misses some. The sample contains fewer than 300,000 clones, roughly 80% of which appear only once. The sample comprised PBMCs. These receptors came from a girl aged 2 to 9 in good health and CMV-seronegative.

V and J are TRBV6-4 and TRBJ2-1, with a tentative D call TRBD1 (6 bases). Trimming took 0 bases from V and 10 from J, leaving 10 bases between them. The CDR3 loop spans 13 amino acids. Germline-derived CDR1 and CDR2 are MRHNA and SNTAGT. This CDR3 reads CASSDSSTGEQFF. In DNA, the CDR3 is TGTGCCAGCAGTGACTCTTCGACAGGCGAGCAGTTCTTC.

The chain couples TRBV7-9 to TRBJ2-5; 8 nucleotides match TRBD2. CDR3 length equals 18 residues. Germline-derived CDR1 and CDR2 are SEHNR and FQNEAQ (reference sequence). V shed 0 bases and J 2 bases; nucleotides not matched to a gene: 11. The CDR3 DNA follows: TGTGCCAGCAGCTTAGCGCGTCAAACGGGGGGGCCTCAAGAGACCCAGTACTTC. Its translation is CASSLARQTGGPQETQYF.

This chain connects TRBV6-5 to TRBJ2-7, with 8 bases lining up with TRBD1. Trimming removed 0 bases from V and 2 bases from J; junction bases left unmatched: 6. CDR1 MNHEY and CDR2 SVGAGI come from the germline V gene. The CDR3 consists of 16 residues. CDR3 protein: CASSYSRQGAAYEQYF. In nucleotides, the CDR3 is TGTGCCAGCAGTTACTCGCGCCAGGGGGCTGCCTACGAGCAGTACTTC.

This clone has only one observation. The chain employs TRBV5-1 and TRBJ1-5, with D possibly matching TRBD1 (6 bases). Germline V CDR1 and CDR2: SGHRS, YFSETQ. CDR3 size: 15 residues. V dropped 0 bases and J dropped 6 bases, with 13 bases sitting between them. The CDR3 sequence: CASSLVGAVGQPQHF. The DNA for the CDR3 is TGCGCCAGCAGCTTGGTGGGGGCTGTAGGTCAGCCCCAGCATTTT.

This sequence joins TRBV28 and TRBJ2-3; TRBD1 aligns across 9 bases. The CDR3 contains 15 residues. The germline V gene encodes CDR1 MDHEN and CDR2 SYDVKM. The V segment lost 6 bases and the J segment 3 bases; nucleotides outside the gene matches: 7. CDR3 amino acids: CASRPWDRDTDTQYF. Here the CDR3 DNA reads TGTGCCAGCAGACCCTGGGACAGGGATACAGATACGCAGTATTTT.

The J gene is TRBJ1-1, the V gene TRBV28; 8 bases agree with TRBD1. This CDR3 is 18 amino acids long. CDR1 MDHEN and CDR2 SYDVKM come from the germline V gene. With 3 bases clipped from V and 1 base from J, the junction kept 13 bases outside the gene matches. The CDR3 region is CASSFPPQGARRNTEAFF. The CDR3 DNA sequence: TGTGCCAGCAGTTTCCCCCCCCAGGGGGCGCGGAGGAACACTGAAGCTTTCTTT.

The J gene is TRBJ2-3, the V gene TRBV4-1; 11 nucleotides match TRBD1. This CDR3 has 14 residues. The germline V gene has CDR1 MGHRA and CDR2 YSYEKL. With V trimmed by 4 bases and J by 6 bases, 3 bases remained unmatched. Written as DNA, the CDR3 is TGCGCCAGCAGCCGGACAGGGGGCTCGGATACGCAGTATTTT. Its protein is CASSRTGGSDTQYF.

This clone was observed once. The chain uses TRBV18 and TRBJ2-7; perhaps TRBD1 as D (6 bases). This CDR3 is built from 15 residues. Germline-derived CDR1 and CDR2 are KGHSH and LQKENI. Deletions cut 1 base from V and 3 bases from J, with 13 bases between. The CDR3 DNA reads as TGTGCCAGCTCACCACGGGGGCAGGGGCACTACGAGCAGTACTTC. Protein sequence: CASSPRGQGHYEQYF. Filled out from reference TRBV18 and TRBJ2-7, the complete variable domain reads NAGVMQNPRHLVRRRGQEARLRCSPMKGHSHVYWYRQLPEEGLKFMVYLQKENIIDESGMPKERFSAEFPKEGPSILRIQQVVRGDSAAYFCASSPRGQGHYEQYFGPGTRLTVT.

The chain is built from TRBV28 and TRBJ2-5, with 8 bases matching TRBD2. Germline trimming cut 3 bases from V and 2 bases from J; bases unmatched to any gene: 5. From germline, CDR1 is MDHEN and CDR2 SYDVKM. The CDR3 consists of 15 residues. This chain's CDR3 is CASSLNSGVQETQYF. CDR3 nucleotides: TGTGCCAGCAGTTTGAATAGCGGGGTACAAGAGACCCAGTACTTC. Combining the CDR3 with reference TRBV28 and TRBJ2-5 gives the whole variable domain DVKVTQSSRYLVKRTGEKVFLECVQDMDHENMFWYRQDPGLGLRLIYFSYDVKMKEKGDIPEGYSVSREKKERFSLILESASTNQTSMYLCASSLNSGVQETQYFGPGTRLLVL.

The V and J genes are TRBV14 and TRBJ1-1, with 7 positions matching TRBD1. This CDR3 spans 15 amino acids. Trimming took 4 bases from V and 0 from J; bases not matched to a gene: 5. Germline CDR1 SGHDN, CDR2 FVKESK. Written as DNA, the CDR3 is TGTGCCAGCAGCCGAACCGGGACAGTGAACACTGAAGCTTTCTTT. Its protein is CASSRTGTVNTEAFF. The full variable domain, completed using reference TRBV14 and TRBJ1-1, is EAGVTQFPSHSVIEKGQTVTLRCDPISGHDNLYWYRRVMGKEIKFLLHFVKESKQDESGMPNNRFLAERTGGTYSTLKVQPAELEDSGVYFCASSRTGTVNTEAFFGQGTRLTVV.

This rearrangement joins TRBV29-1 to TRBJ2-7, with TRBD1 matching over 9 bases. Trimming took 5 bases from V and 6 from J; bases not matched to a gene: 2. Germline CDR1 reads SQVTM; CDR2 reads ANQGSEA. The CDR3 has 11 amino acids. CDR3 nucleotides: TGCAGCGTTCGGGACAGGGCCGAGCAGTACTTC. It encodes CSVRDRAEQYF.

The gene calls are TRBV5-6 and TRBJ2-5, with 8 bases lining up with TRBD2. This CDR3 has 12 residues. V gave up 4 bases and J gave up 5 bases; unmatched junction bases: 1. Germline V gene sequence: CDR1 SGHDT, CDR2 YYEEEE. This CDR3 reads CASSPGGETQYF. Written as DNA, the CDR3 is TGTGCCAGCAGCCCGGGGGGGGAGACCCAGTACTTC.

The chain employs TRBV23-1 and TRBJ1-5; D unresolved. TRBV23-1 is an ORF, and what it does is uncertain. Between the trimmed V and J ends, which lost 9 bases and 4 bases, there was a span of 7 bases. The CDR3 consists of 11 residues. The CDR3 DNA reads TGCGCCAGAGGAGGGAATCAGCCCCAGCATTTT. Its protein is CARGGNQPQHF.

The CDR3 DNA follows: TGTGCCAGCAGCGCGAATGAGCAGTTCTTC. The encoded protein is CASSANEQFF. The genes are TRBV2 and TRBJ2-1; no definite D call. The CDR3 is 10 residues long. The V end lost 6 bases, the J end lost 7 bases, and 4 bases lay between the germline ends. Germline V gives CDR1 SNHLY, CDR2 FYNNEI.

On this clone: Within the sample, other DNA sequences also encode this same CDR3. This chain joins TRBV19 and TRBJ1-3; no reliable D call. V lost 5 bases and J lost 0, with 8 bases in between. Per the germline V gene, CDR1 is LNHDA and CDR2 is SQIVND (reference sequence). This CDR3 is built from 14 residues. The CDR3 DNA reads TGTGCCAGTAGTTCGCACAACTCTGGAAACACCATATATTTT. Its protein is CASSSHNSGNTIYF.

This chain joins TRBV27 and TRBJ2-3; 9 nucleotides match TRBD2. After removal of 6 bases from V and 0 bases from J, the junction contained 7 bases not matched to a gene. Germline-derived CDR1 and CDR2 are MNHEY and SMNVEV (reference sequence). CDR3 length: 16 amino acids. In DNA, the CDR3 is TGTGCCAGCAGGTTAGGACTAGCGACAAGCACAGATACGCAGTATTTT. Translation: CASRLGLATSTDTQYF.

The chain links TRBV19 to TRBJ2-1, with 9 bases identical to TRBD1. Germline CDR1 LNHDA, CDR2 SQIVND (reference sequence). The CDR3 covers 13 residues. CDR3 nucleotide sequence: TGTGCTCTAACCGGGACAGGGAGTGGTGAGCAGTTCTTC. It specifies CALTGTGSGEQFF.

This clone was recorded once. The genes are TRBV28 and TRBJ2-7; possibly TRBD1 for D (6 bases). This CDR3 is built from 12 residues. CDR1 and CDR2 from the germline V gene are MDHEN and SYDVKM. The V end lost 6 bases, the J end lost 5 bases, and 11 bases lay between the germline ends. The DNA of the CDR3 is TGTGCCAGCAGACAGGGCGGCCACGAGCAGTACTTC. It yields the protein CASRQGGHEQYF.

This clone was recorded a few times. The CDR3 coding sequence is TGTGCCAGCAGTTACCAGCGGACAGCCGCCCTCGAGCAGTACTTC. This sequence encodes CASSYQRTAALEQYF. The chain carries TRBV6-5 and TRBJ2-7, with D perhaps TRBD1 (6 bases). The germline CDR1 and CDR2 sequences are MNHEY and SVGAGI. Trimming took off 2 bases at V and 6 bases at J, with 17 bases between the two ends. The CDR3 runs 15 residues.

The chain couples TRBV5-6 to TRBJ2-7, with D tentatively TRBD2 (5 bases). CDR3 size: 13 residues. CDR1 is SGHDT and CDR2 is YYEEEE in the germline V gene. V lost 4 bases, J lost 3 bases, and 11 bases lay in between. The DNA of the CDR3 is TGTGCCAGCAGCGGGCCGGGGTACTACGAGCAGTACTTC. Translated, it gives CASSGPGYYEQYF.

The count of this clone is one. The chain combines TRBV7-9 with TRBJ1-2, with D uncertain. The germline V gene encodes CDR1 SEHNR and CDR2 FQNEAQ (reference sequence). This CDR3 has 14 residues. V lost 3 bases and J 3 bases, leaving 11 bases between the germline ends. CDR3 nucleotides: TGTGCCAGCAGCTTCGGCAGCGGGCACTATGGCTACACCTTC. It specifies CASSFGSGHYGYTF.

The CDR3 sequence is CASSYATGDSYEQYF. The CDR3 DNA follows: TGTGCCAGCAGTTACGCGACAGGGGACTCCTACGAGCAGTACTTC. This chain uses TRBV6-5 with TRBJ2-7; 8 bases are shared with TRBD1. J lost 0 bases, V lost 2 bases, and 3 bases had no gene match. This CDR3 spans 15 amino acids. Germline V gene lookup returns CDR1 MNHEY and CDR2 SVGAGI.

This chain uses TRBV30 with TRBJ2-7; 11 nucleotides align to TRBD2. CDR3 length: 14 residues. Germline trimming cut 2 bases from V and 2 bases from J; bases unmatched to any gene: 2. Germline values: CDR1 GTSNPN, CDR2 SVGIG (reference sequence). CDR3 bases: TGTGCCTGGAGTTCGACTAGCGGGGCCTACGAGCAGTACTTC. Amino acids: CAWSSTSGAYEQYF. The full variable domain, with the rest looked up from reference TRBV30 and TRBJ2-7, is SQTIHQWPATLVQPVGSPLSLECTVEGTSNPNLYWYRQAAGRGLQLLFYSVGIGQISSEVPQNLSASRPQDRQFILSSKKLLLSDSGFYLCAWSSTSGAYEQYFGPGTRLTVT.

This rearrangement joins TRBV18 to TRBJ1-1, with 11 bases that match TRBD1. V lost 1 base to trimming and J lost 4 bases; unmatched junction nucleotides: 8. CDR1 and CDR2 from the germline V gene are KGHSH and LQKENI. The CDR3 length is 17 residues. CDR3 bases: TGTGCCAGCTCACCACAATTCGTAGGGACAGGGGGCACTGAAGCTTTCTTT. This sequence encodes CASSPQFVGTGGTEAFF.

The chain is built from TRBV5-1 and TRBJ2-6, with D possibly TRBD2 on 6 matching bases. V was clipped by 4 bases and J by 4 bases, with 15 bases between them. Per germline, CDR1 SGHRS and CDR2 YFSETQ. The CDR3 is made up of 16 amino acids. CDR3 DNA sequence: TGCGCCAGCAGCAAGACTAGGCATTTGGGGGCCAACGTCCTGACTTTC. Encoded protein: CASSKTRHLGANVLTF.

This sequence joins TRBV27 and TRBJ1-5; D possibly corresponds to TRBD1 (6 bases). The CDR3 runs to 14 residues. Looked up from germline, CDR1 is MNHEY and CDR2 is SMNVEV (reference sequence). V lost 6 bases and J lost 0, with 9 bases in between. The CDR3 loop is CASSRGYSNQPQHF. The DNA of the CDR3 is TGTGCCAGCAGCAGGGGTTATAGCAATCAGCCCCAGCATTTT.

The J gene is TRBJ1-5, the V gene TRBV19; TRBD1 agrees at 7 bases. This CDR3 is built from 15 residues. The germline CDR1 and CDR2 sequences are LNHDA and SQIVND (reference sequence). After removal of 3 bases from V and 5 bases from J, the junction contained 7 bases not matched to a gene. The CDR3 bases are TGTGCCAGTAGTATTTTGGACAGGAAAGATCAGCCCCAGCATTTT. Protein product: CASSILDRKDQPQHF.

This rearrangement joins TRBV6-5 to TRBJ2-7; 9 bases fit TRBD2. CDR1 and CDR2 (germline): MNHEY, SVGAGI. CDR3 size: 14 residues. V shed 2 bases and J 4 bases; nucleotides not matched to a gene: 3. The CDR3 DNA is TGTGCCAGCAGTTACCTAGCGGGGAAATACGAGCAGTACTTC. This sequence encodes CASSYLAGKYEQYF.

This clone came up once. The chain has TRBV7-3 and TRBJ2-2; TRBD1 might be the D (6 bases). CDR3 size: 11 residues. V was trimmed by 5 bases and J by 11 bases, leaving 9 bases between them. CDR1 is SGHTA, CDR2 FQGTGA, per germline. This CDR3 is CASSPGTELFF. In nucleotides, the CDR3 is TGTGCCAGCAGCCCGGGGACAGAGCTGTTTTTT. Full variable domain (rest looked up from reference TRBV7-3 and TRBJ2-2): GAGVSQTPSNKVTEKGKYVELRCDPISGHTALYWYRQSLGQGPEFLIYFQGTGAADDSGLPNDRFFAVRPEGSVSTLKIQRTERGDSAVYLCASSPGTELFFGEGSRLTVL.